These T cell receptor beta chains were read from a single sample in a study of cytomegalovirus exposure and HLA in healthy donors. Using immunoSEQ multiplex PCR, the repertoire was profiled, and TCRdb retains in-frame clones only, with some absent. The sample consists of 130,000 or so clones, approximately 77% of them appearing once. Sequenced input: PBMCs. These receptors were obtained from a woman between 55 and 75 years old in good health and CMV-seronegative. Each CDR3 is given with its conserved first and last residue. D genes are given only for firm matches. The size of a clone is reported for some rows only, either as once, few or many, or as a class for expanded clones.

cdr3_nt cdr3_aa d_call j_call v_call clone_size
TGCGCCAGCAGCTTTGGGGGGGCCGGGGATACGCAGTATTTT CASSFGGAGDTQYF - TRBJ2-3 TRBV5-1 -
TGTGCCAGCAGCCGAGAGGCTAGCTCTGGAAACACCATATATTTT CASSREASSGNTIYF - TRBJ1-3 TRBV13 -
TGCGCCAGCAGCGGGGGGGGACTCTCCTACGAGCAGTACTTC CASSGGGLSYEQYF TRBD2 TRBJ2-7 TRBV5-1 -
TGCAGCGTCAAACAGGGTGGGTACGAGCAGTACTTC CSVKQGGYEQYF - TRBJ2-7 TRBV29-1 -
TGTGCCTGGAGTCGGCAAACAGGGGCTTGGGAGACCCAGTACTTC CAWSRQTGAWETQYF TRBD1 TRBJ2-5 TRBV30 few
TGTGCCAGCAGGAGGGGACAGGGCGACACTGAAGCTTTCTTT CASRRGQGDTEAFF TRBD1 TRBJ1-1 TRBV6-1 few
TGCGCCAGCAGCCTGGCAGGGCAGGAAGCGGGACCCCAGCATTTT CASSLAGQEAGPQHF - TRBJ1-5 TRBV5-1 -
TGTGCCAGCAGTCCACCGGACAGGGTGAACACTGAAGCTTTCTTT CASSPPDRVNTEAFF TRBD1 TRBJ1-1 TRBV27 -
TGTGCCAGCAGGGACAAGAGCTCCTACGAGCAGTACTTC CASRDKSSYEQYF - TRBJ2-7 TRBV6-1 -
TGTGCCAGCAGCCCCCCTGGGGGCGGAGATACGCAGTATTTT CASSPPGGGDTQYF - TRBJ2-3 TRBV11-1 -
TGCAGCGTTGAAGATCAGACCGCTAGACTCAATGAGCAGTTCTTC CSVEDQTARLNEQFF - TRBJ2-1 TRBV29-1 -
TGCGCCAGCAGCTTGGCTATAGCGGGAAGTGGGGGCAATGAGCAGTTCTTC CASSLAIAGSGGNEQFF TRBD2 TRBJ2-1 TRBV5-1 -
TGTGCCACTCATCAGGGGGCATCTGGCTACACCTTC CATHQGASGYTF TRBD1 TRBJ1-2 TRBV6-5 -
TGCAGCGTTGAAGATAGGCAGGGGCGGACCTACGAGCAGTACTTC CSVEDRQGRTYEQYF - TRBJ2-7 TRBV29-1 -
TGTGCCAGCAGTTACGCCCCGGGGTCGGGCCGGTCACCCCTCCACTTT CASSYAPGSGRSPLHF - TRBJ1-6 TRBV6-5 once
TGTGCCAGCATACCGGACAGGGTCGATGGCTACACCTTC CASIPDRVDGYTF TRBD1 TRBJ1-2 TRBV2 -
TGTGCCAGCAGACAGGCCGCCCACGAGCAGTACTTC CASRQAAHEQYF - TRBJ2-7 TRBV6-5 -
TGTGCCAGCTCACCAGGGGAGCAATCACCCCTCCACTTT CASSPGEQSPLHF - TRBJ1-6 TRBV18 -
TGTGCCAGCAGTGCCGGAGACAGCTCTGGAAACACCATATATTTT CASSAGDSSGNTIYF - TRBJ1-3 TRBV28 -
TGTGCCAGCAGAGAGGGACTAGCGGGAACAGATACGCAGTATTTT CASREGLAGTDTQYF TRBD2 TRBJ2-3 TRBV6-1 -
TGCGCCAGCAGCTCAGGGGGCTTGGGTGAAAAACTGTTTTTT CASSSGGLGEKLFF TRBD1 TRBJ1-4 TRBV10-1 once
TGTGCCACCAGCAGGATGGGACAGGGGCGTTACGAGCAGTACTTC CATSRMGQGRYEQYF TRBD1 TRBJ2-7 TRBV15 few
TGTGCCACCAGCAGCCCGGGGGGAAATGAAAAACTGTTTTTT CATSSPGGNEKLFF - TRBJ1-4 TRBV15 -
TGTGCCAGCAGCTTAAGGGGGGAGGGCCGAACAGATACGCAGTATTTT CASSLRGEGRTDTQYF - TRBJ2-3 TRBV11-2 -
TGTGCCAGCACGAACGGACAGGGCGGTCAGCCCCAGCATTTT CASTNGQGGQPQHF TRBD1 TRBJ1-5 TRBV6-5 few
TGTGCCAGCAGCATGGGACTAAATAAAGAGACCCAGTACTTC CASSMGLNKETQYF TRBD2 TRBJ2-5 TRBV9 -
TGTGCCACCAGCAAGCCCGCCGGGACAGTCAATGAGCAGTTCTTC CATSKPAGTVNEQFF TRBD1 TRBJ2-1 TRBV15 -
TGTGCCAGCAAGGAGACAGGGGGCCTGAACACTGAAGCTTTCTTT CASKETGGLNTEAFF TRBD1 TRBJ1-1 TRBV2 -
TGCGCCAGCAGCTTCGGGACAGGTTCCTACGAGCAGTACTTC CASSFGTGSYEQYF TRBD1 TRBJ2-7 TRBV5-1 -
TGCGCCAGCAGCTCGGGACAGGGAGGTGAAAAACTGTTTTTT CASSSGQGGEKLFF TRBD1 TRBJ1-4 TRBV5-1 few
TGCGCCAGCAGCATTAGCGGGAAAGAGACCCAGTACTTC CASSISGKETQYF TRBD2 TRBJ2-5 TRBV5-1 -
TGTGCCAGCAGTTACGATATGCAACCGGGCGAGCAGTACTTC CASSYDMQPGEQYF - TRBJ2-7 TRBV6-6 once
TGTGCCAGCAGGCCCCCACGACTAGCGGGGGACAATGAGCAGTTCTTC CASRPPRLAGDNEQFF TRBD2 TRBJ2-1 TRBV27 -
TGTGCCAGCAGCTTACAGACAGGGGCGGAGACCCAGTACTTC CASSLQTGAETQYF TRBD1 TRBJ2-5 TRBV6-5 few
TGCGCCAGCAGCTTCCCGGGACTAGAGGTCCACGAGCAGTACTTC CASSFPGLEVHEQYF TRBD2 TRBJ2-7 TRBV5-1 -
TGTGCCAGCAGTGAATGGTCAGGGGGCGATCCCGATTTT CASSEWSGGDPDF TRBD1 TRBJ1-5 TRBV6-1 few
TGTGCCACCAGCAGAGATCTAGGGAACAGGGCGAACACCGGGGAGCTGTTTTTT CATSRDLGNRANTGELFF - TRBJ2-2 TRBV15 -
TGCGCCAGCAGCTTGGACCGGGGCGAGCAGTACTTC CASSLDRGEQYF - TRBJ2-7 TRBV5-1 -
TGTGCCAGCAGCTGGGGGGAAGAGGCAGCTTTCTTT CASSWGEEAAFF - TRBJ1-1 TRBV5-6 few
TGTGCCAGCAGTTACGCGGGAGAGACCCAGTACTTC CASSYAGETQYF - TRBJ2-5 TRBV6-6 -
TGTGCCAGCAGTTATACGGGGAGGGGAGTTCGGGAGCAGTACTTC CASSYTGRGVREQYF TRBD2 TRBJ2-7 TRBV6-5 -
TGTGCCAGCAGTTCCCTTCTTGGACTAGCCATAGATACGCAGTATTTT CASSSLLGLAIDTQYF TRBD2 TRBJ2-3 TRBV27 once
TGTGCCAGCAGCCCAGACAGTTACTCTGGAAACACCATATATTTT CASSPDSYSGNTIYF - TRBJ1-3 TRBV7-6 -
TGTGCCAGCAATCTAGGGGGGGTTAGCACAGATACGCAGTATTTT CASNLGGVSTDTQYF - TRBJ2-3 TRBV7-8 -
TGTGCCATCAGTAAGGGACAGAGTAATGAAAAACTGTTTTTT CAISKGQSNEKLFF TRBD1 TRBJ1-4 TRBV10-3 -
TGTGCCAGCAGCTTCTTTTACAGGGGAGAGACCCAGTACTTC CASSFFYRGETQYF TRBD1 TRBJ2-5 TRBV11-2 -
TGTGCCATCAGTGGTCGGGTTAGCGGGGGGGCAGATACGCAGTATTTT CAISGRVSGGADTQYF TRBD2 TRBJ2-3 TRBV10-3 -
TGCGCCAGCGCCAGACTAGCGGGGGCAGGGGAGCAGTTCTTC CASARLAGAGEQFF TRBD2 TRBJ2-1 TRBV10-1 -
TGTGCCAGCAGCTTCAGCGGGTCGACTAGGACCGGGGAGCTGTTTTTT CASSFSGSTRTGELFF - TRBJ2-2 TRBV7-6 -
TGTGCCTGGAAACCAGCGGGGTCCTACAATGAGCAGTTCTTC CAWKPAGSYNEQFF TRBD2 TRBJ2-1 TRBV30 -
TGTGCCAGCAGCTTAGAACGGGTCTCCTACGAGCAGTACTTC CASSLERVSYEQYF - TRBJ2-7 TRBV13 few
TGTGCCAGCAGCCAGGAGACCGCGGATGAAAAACTGTTTTTT CASSQETADEKLFF - TRBJ1-4 TRBV14 -
TGCGCCAGCAGTGAGTCTTCGGGAGGGCCGGTTAATGAGCAGTTCTTC CASSESSGGPVNEQFF TRBD2 TRBJ2-1 TRBV10-1 -
TGTGCCAGCAGCTCCCAGGGGGCCGAGGGGGAGACCCAGTACTTC CASSSQGAEGETQYF TRBD1 TRBJ2-5 TRBV7-3 -